This TCR beta chain was retrieved from a study of CD8+CD57+ T cells in acquired aplastic anemia. Both TCR beta VDJ combination and CDR3 sequence profiling were carried out. Genomic DNA was the template for this profiling. MiXCR, run by TCRdb on the reads, gives a single entry per CDR3 protein. This sample has 300,000 or so distinct CDR3 sequences, with roughly half found just once. Trimming at V came to 3 bases and at J to 5 bases, leaving 5 bases not matched to a gene. This CDR3 spans 15 amino acids. Germline V lookup: CDR1 SNHLY, CDR2 FYNNEI. Sequencing was done on a sample of sorted CD4+, CD8+, or CD8+CD57+ T cells (not recorded which) from PBMCs. The TCR was taken from a human donor with severe aplastic anemia or a healthy control (not recorded which). The chain links TRBV2 to TRBJ2-5; 11 bases fit TRBD2. The CDR3 coding sequence is TGTGCCAGCAGTGACCCGGGACTAGCGGCCGAGACCCAGTACTTC. Protein product: CASSDPGLAAETQYF.